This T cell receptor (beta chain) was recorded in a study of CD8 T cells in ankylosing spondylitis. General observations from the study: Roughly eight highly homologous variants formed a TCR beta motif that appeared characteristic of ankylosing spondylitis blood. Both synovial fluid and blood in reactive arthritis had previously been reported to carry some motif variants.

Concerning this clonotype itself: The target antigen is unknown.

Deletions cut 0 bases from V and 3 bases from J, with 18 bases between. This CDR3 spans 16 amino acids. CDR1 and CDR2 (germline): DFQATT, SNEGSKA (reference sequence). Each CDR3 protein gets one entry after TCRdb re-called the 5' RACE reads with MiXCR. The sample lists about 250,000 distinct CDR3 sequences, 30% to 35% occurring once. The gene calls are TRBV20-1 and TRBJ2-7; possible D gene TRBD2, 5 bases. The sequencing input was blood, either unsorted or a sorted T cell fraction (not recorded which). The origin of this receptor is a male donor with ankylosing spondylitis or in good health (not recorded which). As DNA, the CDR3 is TGCAGTGCTAGAGATTTGGAGGCAAGACGTTACTACGAGCAGTACTTC. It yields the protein CSARDLEARRYYEQYF.